The 15 T cell receptor beta chains below were found in one sample sequenced in a study of cytomegalovirus exposure and HLA in healthy donors. The PCR used 60 Vbeta and 13 Jbeta primers. Method: immunoSEQ multiplex PCR; TCRdb's copy keeps in-frame clones and lacks some. The sample lists some 90,000 clones, roughly 70% occurring once. Sequenced material: PBMCs. These receptor sequences come from a man aged 40-49 years in good health and CMV-seronegative.

This clone was counted between two and nine times. The rearrangement uses TRBV7-3 and TRBJ2-1; possibly TRBD2 for D (6 bases). Trimming pared 3 bases from V and 6 bases from J, leaving 12 bases between. Germline V gene sequence: CDR1 SGHTA, CDR2 FQGTGA. This CDR3 region has 14 residues. The CDR3 DNA follows: TGTGCCAGCAGCTTCGGGACTTGGGGCAATGAGCAGTTCTTC. Protein product: CASSFGTWGNEQFF.

This clone was counted a single time. The chain uses TRBV4-1 and TRBJ2-3, with TRBD2 identical over 10 bases. The CDR3 runs 17 residues. Unmatched junction bases numbered 7, after V lost 1 base and J lost 3 bases. CDR1 MGHRA and CDR2 YSYEKL come from the germline V gene. CDR3 coding DNA: TGCGCCAGCAGCCAAGCCATAGCGGGGGGTGTTACAGATACGCAGTATTTT. This gives the protein CASSQAIAGGVTDTQYF.

This clone was seen just once. The rearrangement links TRBV28 to TRBJ1-1; no definite D call. Looked up from germline, CDR1 is MDHEN and CDR2 is SYDVKM. The CDR3 sequence is 14 residues long. The germline V and J ends were trimmed by 2 bases and 4 bases, with 11 bases remaining between them. DNA of the CDR3: TGTGCCAGCAGTTTACGGGGAATGGGCACTGAAGCTTTCTTT. It is translated as CASSLRGMGTEAFF.

There are a few counts of this clone. The chain uses TRBV19 and TRBJ2-1; 8 bases map to TRBD1. V dropped 6 bases and J dropped 3; count of bases not matched to a gene: 7. The V gene's germline CDR1 is LNHDA and CDR2 SQIVND (reference sequence). The CDR3 is made up of 15 amino acids. CDR3 protein: CASRKDRANYNEQFF. The CDR3 nucleotides are TGTGCCAGTAGGAAGGACAGGGCGAACTACAATGAGCAGTTCTTC. The entire variable domain, with the rest obtained from reference TRBV19 and TRBJ2-1, is as follows: DGGITQSPKYLFRKEGQNVTLSCEQNLNHDAMYWYRQDPGQGLRLIYYSQIVNDFQKGDIAEGYSVSREKKESFPLTVTSAQKNPTAFYLCASRKDRANYNEQFFGPGTRLTVL.

This chain connects TRBV5-5 to TRBJ1-4; 7 nucleotides match TRBD1. V trimming: 4 bases; J trimming: 4 bases; junction bases outside the gene matches: 7. CDR1 is SGHKS and CDR2 is YYEKEE in the germline V gene (reference sequence). This CDR3 comprises 15 residues. DNA for the CDR3: TGTGCCAGCAGCGTCGAGACAGGGATTAATGAAAAACTGTTTTTT. This codes for CASSVETGINEKLFF. Full variable domain (remainder filled in from reference TRBV5-5 and TRBJ1-4): DAGVTQSPTHLIKTRGQQVTLRCSPISGHKSVSWYQQVLGQGPQFIFQYYEKEERGRGNFPDRFSARQFPNYSSELNVNALLLGDSALYLCASSVETGINEKLFFGSGTQLSVL.

This chain uses TRBV7-6 with TRBJ2-7; weak D call: TRBD1 (5 bases). This CDR3 has 13 residues. Germline V gene sequence: CDR1 SGHVS, CDR2 FNYEAQ. The V gene lost 5 bases and the J gene lost 4 bases, with 12 bases spanning the gap. CDR3 in amino acids: CASSPHGAYEQYF. The DNA of the CDR3 is TGTGCCAGCAGCCCCCATGGGGCTTACGAGCAGTACTTC.

This clone was counted a few times. The junction and the germline gene differ at one end; a read error may be behind it. The V and J genes are TRBV7-9 and TRBJ1-2; D remains ambiguous. The CDR3 contains 12 residues. Germline V gene lookup returns CDR1 SEHNR and CDR2 FQNEAQ (reference sequence). The CDR3 DNA reads as TGTTCCAGCAGCTTAGAGAGGGATGGCTACACCTTC. Translated, it gives CSSSLERDGYTF.

This clone was recorded once. This chain connects TRBV7-3 to TRBJ2-1, with 7 bases lining up with TRBD1. V gave up 2 bases and J gave up 8 bases; unmatched junction bases: 6. Germline-derived CDR1 and CDR2 are SGHTA and FQGTGA. The CDR3 totals 14 residues. In DNA form, the CDR3 reads TGTGCCAGCAGCTTATTACAGGGGACGGATGAGCAGTTCTTC. Amino acid sequence: CASSLLQGTDEQFF.

The genes are TRBV10-3 and TRBJ1-5; no reliable D call. CDR3 length: 15 residues. V was cut by 2 bases and J by 2 bases, with 10 bases left in between. Germline CDR1 and CDR2: ENHRY and SYGVKD. The CDR3 DNA sequence: TGTGCCATCAGTGAGGGGGAGTTTGGCAATCAGCCCCAGCATTTT. This codes for CAISEGEFGNQPQHF.

The chain is built from TRBV28 and TRBJ2-3, with 9 bases lining up with TRBD2. Unmatched junction bases numbered 0, after V lost 2 bases and J lost 3 bases. The CDR3 length is 14 residues. Germline V gene sequence: CDR1 MDHEN, CDR2 SYDVKM. The CDR3 loop is CASSLAGGTDTQYF. The CDR3 bases are TGTGCCAGCAGTTTAGCGGGGGGGACAGATACGCAGTATTTT. Filled out from reference TRBV28 and TRBJ2-3, the complete variable domain reads DVKVTQSSRYLVKRTGEKVFLECVQDMDHENMFWYRQDPGLGLRLIYFSYDVKMKEKGDIPEGYSVSREKKERFSLILESASTNQTSMYLCASSLAGGTDTQYFGPGTRLTVL.

V and J are TRBV19 and TRBJ2-1; weak D call: TRBD1 (6 bases). The germline gives CDR1 LNHDA, CDR2 SQIVND (reference sequence). The length of the CDR3 is 14 residues. V was trimmed by 4 bases and J by 4 bases, leaving 11 bases between them. DNA of the CDR3: TGTGCCAGTAGTACCGGGACACCGTACAATGAGCAGTTCTTC. Translating it yields CASSTGTPYNEQFF.

This clone was recorded a few times. This sequence joins TRBV6-6 and TRBJ2-7; TRBD1 matches at 11 bases. Trimming took 6 bases from V and 8 from J; bases not matched to a gene: 9. The CDR3 runs to 14 residues. Germline V gives CDR1 MNHNY, CDR2 SVGAGI (reference sequence). CDR3 DNA sequence: TGTGCCAGCAGACCCGGGACAGGGGGAAATCAGCAGTACTTC. Its translation is CASRPGTGGNQQYF.

The chain employs TRBV7-7 and TRBJ2-1, with 7 bases matching TRBD2. The CDR3 extends over 17 amino acids. Germline V gives CDR1 SSHAT, CDR2 FNYEAQ (reference sequence). J lost 6 bases, V lost 1 base, and 12 bases had no gene match. The CDR3 DNA reads TGTGCCAGCAGCTTAGGAGACTCCAGGACTAGTGGCAATGAGCAGTTCTTC. Translated, it gives CASSLGDSRTSGNEQFF.

This chain links TRBV4-1 with TRBJ2-1; unclear D gene. This CDR3 is built from 14 residues. V shed 4 bases and J shed 5 bases, with 12 bases lying between them. Germline-derived CDR1 and CDR2 are MGHRA and YSYEKL. The CDR3 reads CASSRLLLDNEQFF. CDR3 DNA: TGCGCCAGCAGCCGTCTCCTACTCGACAATGAGCAGTTCTTC.

Remarks on this clone: Compared with germline, one end of the junction differs, possibly owing to a read error. Other DNA sequences from this sample encode an identical CDR3 as well. The J gene is TRBJ2-7, the V gene TRBV7-6; TRBD2 is a possible D gene (6 bases). The CDR3 is made up of 15 amino acids. Germline V gene lookup returns CDR1 SGHVS and CDR2 FNYEAQ. CDR3 coding DNA: TGTGCCAGCAGCTTAGGGGAGGCAGTAGTACACGAGCAGTACTTT. Translated, it gives CASSLGEAVVHEQYF.